Shown below are 24 T cell receptor beta chains from a single sample sequenced in a study of cytomegalovirus exposure and HLA in healthy donors. The primer mix had 60 Vbeta and 13 Jbeta primers. Data came from immunoSEQ multiplex PCR; TCRdb stores just in-frame clones and leaves some out. The data show tens of thousands of clones, about 70% seen once. Sequencing used PBMCs. The receptors were sampled from a woman aged 45 to 65 in good health and CMV-seropositive.

This chain joins TRBV2 and TRBJ2-7; the match to TRBD2 covers 11 bases. V lost 7 bases, J lost 3 bases, and 8 bases stayed unmatched. Germline V lookup: CDR1 SNHLY, CDR2 FYNNEI. There are 15 residues in the CDR3. The CDR3 coding sequence is TGTGCCAGCACCAAAGGGACTAGCGGACACTACGAGCAGTACTTC. Its translation: CASTKGTSGHYEQYF.

The chain links TRBV30 to TRBJ1-1; 9 bases match TRBD1. The CDR3 has 15 amino acids. The germline V gene encodes CDR1 GTSNPN and CDR2 SVGIG (reference sequence). V trimming: 8 bases; J trimming: 6 bases; junction bases outside the gene matches: 16. In DNA form, the CDR3 reads TGTGCCCAAAACAACCCCGGGACAGGGTTGCCTGAAGCTTTCTTT. It specifies CAQNNPGTGLPEAFF. Full variable domain (rest looked up from reference TRBV30 and TRBJ1-1): SQTIHQWPATLVQPVGSPLSLECTVEGTSNPNLYWYRQAAGRGLQLLFYSVGIGQISSEVPQNLSASRPQDRQFILSSKKLLLSDSGFYLCAQNNPGTGLPEAFFGQGTRLTVV.

V gene TRBV9 combines with J gene TRBJ1-1; D perhaps matches TRBD1 (5 bases). CDR3 length: 14 residues. CDR1 SGDLS and CDR2 YYNGEE come from the germline V gene. V lost 4 bases and J 4 bases, leaving 14 bases between the germline ends. CDR3 sequence reads: CASSPDPGGTEAFF. DNA of the CDR3: TGTGCCAGCAGCCCAGACCCGGGGGGCACTGAAGCTTTCTTT.

The chain uses TRBV11-2 and TRBJ2-7; D unclear. Trimming took off 1 base at V and 8 bases at J, with 6 bases between the two ends. The CDR3 length is 11 residues. Germline V gene sequence: CDR1 SGHAT, CDR2 FQNNGV. CDR3 nucleotides: TGTGCCAGCAGCTTAGGGCAACAGCAGTACTTC. Protein sequence: CASSLGQQQYF.

Only one count was recorded for this clone. The genes are TRBV28 and TRBJ2-1; TRBD2 agrees at 9 bases. Germline CDR1 is MDHEN and CDR2 is SYDVKM. This CDR3 contains 15 residues. V shed 5 bases, J shed 9 bases, and the junction held 11 bases outside the gene matches. CDR3 loop: CASSPPRLAVGEQFF. CDR3 DNA: TGTGCCAGCAGTCCCCCAAGACTAGCGGTCGGTGAGCAGTTCTTC. Filled out from reference TRBV28 and TRBJ2-1, the complete variable domain reads DVKVTQSSRYLVKRTGEKVFLECVQDMDHENMFWYRQDPGLGLRLIYFSYDVKMKEKGDIPEGYSVSREKKERFSLILESASTNQTSMYLCASSPPRLAVGEQFFGPGTRLTVL.

The chain combines TRBV7-2 with TRBJ1-1; TRBD1 agrees at 8 bases. Losses at the gene ends were 2 bases for V and 8 bases for J; bases not matched to a gene: 4. Germline V gene data show CDR1 as SGHTA and CDR2 as FQGNSA. This CDR3 has 13 residues. CDR3 region: CASSLTRTGEAFF. The CDR3 coding sequence is TGTGCCAGCAGCTTAACCCGGACAGGGGAAGCTTTCTTT. The full variable domain, with the rest looked up from reference TRBV7-2 and TRBJ1-1, is GAGVSQSPSNKVTEKGKDVELRCDPISGHTALYWYRQSLGQGLEFLIYFQGNSAPDKSGLPSDRFSAERTGGSVSTLTIQRTQQEDSAVYLCASSLTRTGEAFFGQGTRLTVV.

This chain connects TRBV19 to TRBJ1-3; D uncertain. The ends were cut back, 11 bases at V and 0 bases at J, with 11 bases in the middle. The CDR3 runs to 13 residues. Germline assignment: CDR1 LNHDA and CDR2 SQIVND (reference sequence). The CDR3 DNA sequence: TGTGCCTCCGGGAGCCGCTCTGGAAACACCATATATTTT. Its protein product is CASGSRSGNTIYF.

The rearrangement links TRBV9 to TRBJ1-1; 10 nucleotides line up with TRBD1. Trimming cost V 6 bases and J 2 bases; bases outside gene matches: 4. This CDR3 region has 14 residues. Germline loops: CDR1 SGDLS, CDR2 YYNGEE. CDR3 bases: TGTGCCAGCAATCGACAGGGGGCAAACACTGAAGCTTTCTTT. It codes for CASNRQGANTEAFF.

This sequence joins TRBV9 and TRBJ2-7, with 12 bases fitting TRBD2. CDR1 is SGDLS and CDR2 is YYNGEE in the germline V gene. The length of the CDR3 is 15 residues. The J segment lost 3 bases and the V segment lost 2 bases, leaving 3 bases of the junction unmatched. CDR3 coding DNA: TGTGCCAGCAGCGTGGGGACTAGCGGGCTCTACGAGCAGTACTTC. Amino acid sequence: CASSVGTSGLYEQYF.

The V and J genes are TRBV11-2 and TRBJ2-1; a weak D match, TRBD2 (5 bases). V was trimmed by 7 bases and J by 4 bases, leaving 26 bases between them. The CDR3 spans 18 residues. Per germline, CDR1 SGHAT and CDR2 FQNNGV. The CDR3, as DNA: TGTGCCAGCACCCAAGCGGCTCTCTGGAATATTGGATACAATGAGCAGTTCTTC. Amino acids: CASTQAALWNIGYNEQFF.

This clone showed up just a few times. The rearrangement uses TRBV6-4 and TRBJ2-3; 10 bases align to TRBD2. This CDR3 spans 16 amino acids. The junction had 1 base not matched to a gene; V was cut back by 0 bases and J by 1 base. Germline CDR1 MRHNA, CDR2 SNTAGT. The CDR3 region is CASSDSGTSGTDTQYF. CDR3 sequence (DNA): TGTGCCAGCAGTGACTCCGGGACTAGCGGCACAGATACGCAGTATTTT.

This clone came up many times. The chain links TRBV2 to TRBJ2-1; 10 bases fit TRBD2. V was pared by 3 bases and J by 3 bases, with 5 bases of the junction left unmatched. CDR1 SNHLY and CDR2 FYNNEI come from the germline V gene. This CDR3 is built from 16 residues. The CDR3 DNA follows: TGTGCCAGCAGTGATACAGCGGGAGGGTTCTACAATGAGCAGTTCTTC. This sequence encodes CASSDTAGGFYNEQFF.

This rearrangement joins TRBV6-5 to TRBJ2-1, with 8 bases aligning to TRBD2. CDR3 size: 16 residues. Germline CDR1 is MNHEY and CDR2 is SVGAGI. V was pared by 4 bases and J by 3 bases, with 8 bases of the junction left unmatched. The CDR3 region is CASSSIRLALYNEQFF. In DNA, the CDR3 is TGTGCCAGCAGTTCCATCAGACTAGCGCTCTACAATGAGCAGTTCTTC.

V is TRBV5-4 and J is TRBJ2-7, with 8 bases aligning to TRBD2. The V gene end was trimmed by 0 bases and the J gene end by 6 bases; junction bases not matched to a gene: 8. The V gene's germline CDR1 is SGHNT and CDR2 YYREEE (reference sequence). This CDR3 comprises 15 residues. The DNA of the CDR3 is TGTGCCAGCAGCTTGGCGGGGGGGCGTATCTCCGAGCAGTACTTC. Protein sequence: CASSLAGGRISEQYF.

The rearrangement uses TRBV6-5 and TRBJ1-4; D call uncertain. Germline-derived CDR1 and CDR2 are MNHEY and SVGAGI. CDR3 length: 14 residues. V lost 0 bases to trimming and J lost 2 bases, with 4 bases between them. CDR3 residues: CASSYSGTNEKLFF. For the CDR3, the DNA is TGTGCCAGCAGTTACTCTGGCACTAATGAAAAACTGTTTTTT.

This clone was observed a handful of times. The chain carries TRBV6-1 and TRBJ1-5, with D possibly matching TRBD1 (5 bases). The CDR3 has 14 amino acids. Trimming removed 5 bases at V and 2 bases at J, with 10 bases between. Per germline, CDR1 MNHNS and CDR2 SASEGT. The CDR3 sequence: CASSQGTGNQPQHF. The CDR3 DNA reads as TGTGCCAGCAGTCAGGGTACTGGCAATCAGCCCCAGCATTTT.

CDR3 sequence reads: CASSPGQGASYEQYF. The DNA for the CDR3 is TGTGCCAGCAGCCCCGGGCAGGGGGCGTCCTACGAGCAGTACTTC. The rearrangement links TRBV7-9 to TRBJ2-7, with 8 bases that match TRBD1. This CDR3 region has 15 residues. Germline V lookup: CDR1 SEHNR, CDR2 FQNEAQ (reference sequence). V shed 5 bases and J 1 base; nucleotides not matched to a gene: 7.

The V and J genes are TRBV2 and TRBJ2-7; possibly TRBD1 for D (5 bases). Trimming stripped 3 bases from V and 3 bases from J, with 15 bases between. There are 15 residues in the CDR3. Germline V gene data show CDR1 as SNHLY and CDR2 as FYNNEI. CDR3 in amino acids: CASSDLGQPHYEQYF. The CDR3, as DNA: TGTGCCAGCAGTGACCTCGGACAACCACACTACGAGCAGTACTTC.

The rearrangement uses TRBV11-3 and TRBJ2-7; D uncertain. Trimming cost V 5 bases and J 5 bases, with 10 bases left between them. From germline, CDR1 is SGHNT and CDR2 YENEEA. CDR3 size: 12 residues. The CDR3 DNA follows: TGTGCCAGCAGCCCGCGCCGAAACGAGCAGTACTTC. As protein: CASSPRRNEQYF.

The V and J genes are TRBV6-1 and TRBJ1-5; D not resolved. The germline CDR1 and CDR2 sequences are MNHNS and SASEGT. This CDR3 has 15 amino acids. The V and J ends lost 8 bases and 1 base respectively, with 15 bases between them. Here the CDR3 DNA reads TGTGCCAGCCGTCAGCGGGCCCCAAGCAATCAGCCCCAGCATTTT. Translated: CASRQRAPSNQPQHF.

The CDR3 region has the DNA TGTGCCAGCAGCCAAGGGGGCGCGTCCACTGAAGCTTTCTTT. It specifies CASSQGGASTEAFF. This chain joins TRBV14 and TRBJ1-1; a weak D match, TRBD1 (5 bases). The germline V and J ends were trimmed by 1 base and 4 bases, with 10 bases remaining between them. The germline V gene encodes CDR1 SGHDN and CDR2 FVKESK. The CDR3 consists of 14 residues.

The chain employs TRBV6-5 and TRBJ1-2; 7 bases line up with TRBD1. The CDR3 has 15 amino acids. The trim removed 5 bases at V and 7 bases at J, leaving 13 bases unmatched. CDR1 and CDR2 from the germline V gene are MNHEY and SVGAGI. DNA of the CDR3: TGTGCCAGCAGTCCCACCGACAGGGTAGTTTTTGGCTACACCTTC. Protein sequence: CASSPTDRVVFGYTF.

V and J are TRBV9 and TRBJ1-1; D unresolved. CDR3 length equals 13 residues. Germline CDR1 reads SGDLS; CDR2 reads YYNGEE. With 0 bases removed from V and 0 bases from J, the gap between germline ends came to 3 bases. CDR3 coding DNA: TGTGCCAGCAGCGTAGCTGTGAACACTGAAGCTTTCTTT. It codes for CASSVAVNTEAFF. Full variable domain (remainder filled in from reference TRBV9 and TRBJ1-1): DSGVTQTPKHLITATGQRVTLRCSPRSGDLSVYWYQQSLDQGLQFLIQYYNGEERAKGNILERFSAQQFPDLHSELNLSSLELGDSALYFCASSVAVNTEAFFGQGTRLTVV.

This clone was detected once. Written as DNA, the CDR3 is TGTGCCATCCGGGAGGGGACTTTATCTGGCGAGCAGTACTTC. This translates into CAIREGTLSGEQYF. This chain connects TRBV10-3 to TRBJ2-7; 8 bases align to TRBD2. CDR3 length: 14 residues. Per the germline V gene, CDR1 is ENHRY and CDR2 is SYGVKD. The J segment lost 6 bases and the V segment lost 8 bases, leaving 12 bases of the junction unmatched.